Listed below are T cell receptor beta chains from one sample, sequenced in a study of blood T cell repertoires in COVID-19. The data were produced by immunoSEQ multiplex PCR, yet TCRdb's version contains in-frame clones alone and is incomplete. The top ten clones hold 12% of a sample with 70,000 to 95,000 clones, roughly 80% of them seen once. Sequenced input: peripheral blood. The receptors come from a woman aged 40 to 50 with active or convalescent COVID-19. CDR3s include the opening cysteine and the closing phenylalanine or tryptophan. The order of the fields is V gene, clone size, D gene, J gene, CDR3 protein, CDR3 DNA. The D gene is left open where the match is weak. Rows may omit the clone size; those that give it use once, few, many or a size class.

V: TRBV11-3
size: few
D: NA
J: TRBJ2-7
CDR3: CASSLEAGNTYEQYF
DNA: TGTGCCAGCAGCTTAGAGGCGGGGAACACCTACGAGCAGTACTTC

V: TRBV28
size: NA
D: TRBD1
J: TRBJ1-5
CDR3: CASSLIQRQGNQPQHF
DNA: TGTGCCAGCAGTTTAATTCAGAGACAGGGGAATCAGCCCCAGCATTTT

V: TRBV5-1
size: NA
D: NA
J: TRBJ2-1
CDR3: CASSLGSSYNEQFF
DNA: TGCGCCAGCAGCCTCGGGAGTTCCTACAATGAGCAGTTCTTC

V: TRBV6-5
size: NA
D: TRBD1
J: TRBJ1-5
CDR3: CASSYGTGNNQPQHF
DNA: TGTGCCAGCAGTTACGGGACAGGGAACAATCAGCCCCAGCATTTT

V: TRBV6-6
size: NA
D: TRBD1
J: TRBJ2-1
CDR3: CASSGTGSTEQFF
DNA: TGTGCCAGCAGTGGGACAGGATCCACCGAGCAGTTCTTC

V: TRBV24-1
size: NA
D: TRBD1
J: TRBJ2-7
CDR3: CATSDFRSGTGIYEQYF
DNA: TGTGCCACCAGTGATTTTAGGTCCGGGACAGGGATATACGAGCAGTACTTC

V: TRBV15
size: NA
D: TRBD1
J: TRBJ1-6
CDR3: CATSRASTGSGYNSPLHF
DNA: TGTGCCACCAGCAGAGCGTCGACAGGGTCGGGCTATAATTCACCCCTCCACTTT

V: TRBV29-1
size: NA
D: NA
J: TRBJ2-1
CDR3: CSSPGTSSYNEQFF
DNA: TGCAGCTCCCCTGGGACATCCTCCTACAATGAGCAGTTCTTC

V: TRBV27
size: NA
D: NA
J: TRBJ2-7
CDR3: CASSLWGADNHEQYF
DNA: TGTGCCAGCAGTTTATGGGGCGCGGACAACCACGAGCAGTACTTC

V: TRBV11-3
size: NA
D: TRBD2
J: TRBJ2-5
CDR3: CASSLGTGTSGPQETQYF
DNA: TGTGCCAGCAGCTTGGGAACCGGGACTAGCGGGCCTCAAGAGACCCAGTACTTC

V: TRBV19
size: NA
D: TRBD1
J: TRBJ2-5
CDR3: CASSILGQGAKETQYF
DNA: TGTGCCAGTAGTATACTCGGACAGGGGGCTAAAGAGACCCAGTACTTC

V: TRBV5-1
size: NA
D: NA
J: TRBJ2-5
CDR3: CASSNNQETQYF
DNA: TGCGCCAGCAGCAACAACCAAGAGACCCAGTACTTC

V: TRBV28
size: NA
D: TRBD2
J: TRBJ2-5
CDR3: CASSLGGVETQYF
DNA: TGTGCCAGCAGTTTGGGAGGGGTAGAGACCCAGTACTTC

V: TRBV28
size: NA
D: TRBD1
J: TRBJ2-7
CDR3: CASSLQSGTGVYEQYF
DNA: TGTGCCAGCAGTTTACAATCCGGGACAGGTGTCTACGAGCAGTACTTC

V: TRBV5-8
size: NA
D: TRBD1
J: TRBJ1-1
CDR3: CASSLMGQGARAFF
DNA: TGTGCCAGCAGCTTGATGGGACAGGGGGCGCGGGCTTTCTTT

V: TRBV7-9
size: NA
D: NA
J: TRBJ1-5
CDR3: CASSLGEGNQPQHF
DNA: TGTGCCAGCAGCTTGGGCGAGGGTAATCAGCCCCAGCATTTT

V: TRBV15
size: NA
D: NA
J: TRBJ1-2
CDR3: CATSSSDITHYGYTF
DNA: TGTGCCACCAGCAGCTCAGACATAACTCACTATGGCTACACCTTC

V: TRBV5-6
size: NA
D: TRBD2
J: TRBJ2-3
CDR3: CASSGLAGTDTQYF
DNA: TGTGCCAGCAGCGGGCTAGCGGGCACAGATACGCAGTATTTT

V: TRBV28
size: few
D: NA
J: TRBJ1-5
CDR3: CASSSNAGQPQHF
DNA: TGTGCCAGCAGTTCTAACGCTGGTCAGCCCCAGCATTTT

V: TRBV7-9
size: NA
D: NA
J: TRBJ1-6
CDR3: CASSWPRGGGNSPLHF
DNA: TGTGCCAGCAGCTGGCCCCGAGGTGGCGGGAATTCACCCCTCCACTTT

V: TRBV5-5
size: few
D: TRBD1
J: TRBJ1-4
CDR3: CASSLGRDRPNEKLFF
DNA: TGTGCCAGCAGCTTGGGTCGGGACAGACCCAATGAAAAACTGTTTTTT

V: TRBV28
size: NA
D: NA
J: TRBJ1-2
CDR3: CASSLIGDGYTF
DNA: TGTGCCAGCAGTTTGATAGGAGATGGCTACACCTTC

V: TRBV5-1
size: NA
D: TRBD1
J: TRBJ1-2
CDR3: CASSTGTGHGYTF
DNA: TGCGCCAGCAGCACCGGGACAGGCCATGGCTACACCTTC

V: TRBV6-2/TRBV6-3
size: NA
D: TRBD1
J: TRBJ2-6
CDR3: CASSYLGQGYSGANVLTF
DNA: TGTGCCAGCAGTTACCTTGGACAGGGCTACTCTGGGGCCAACGTCCTGACTTTC

V: TRBV28
size: NA
D: TRBD2
J: TRBJ2-7
CDR3: CASSLFSGASYEQYF
DNA: TGTGCCAGCAGTTTATTTAGCGGGGCTTCCTACGAGCAGTACTTC

V: TRBV5-1
size: NA
D: NA
J: TRBJ2-3
CDR3: CASNRVGAASTDTQYF
DNA: TGCGCCAGCAACAGGGTGGGGGCGGCTAGCACAGATACGCAGTATTTT

V: TRBV18
size: NA
D: TRBD1
J: TRBJ2-5
CDR3: CASSPYRGRSETQYF
DNA: TGTGCCAGCTCACCATACAGGGGGCGTTCGGAGACCCAGTACTTC

V: TRBV13
size: NA
D: NA
J: TRBJ2-7
CDR3: CASSARIRHEQYF
DNA: TGTGCCAGCAGCGCCAGAATCCGCCACGAGCAGTACTTC

V: TRBV11-2
size: NA
D: TRBD2
J: TRBJ2-3
CDR3: CASRGGAGGPDTQYF
DNA: TGTGCCAGCAGGGGGGGAGCGGGGGGGCCAGATACGCAGTATTTT

V: TRBV10-3
size: once
D: TRBD1
J: TRBJ2-7
CDR3: CAIKPGQPSYEQYF
DNA: TGTGCCATCAAGCCGGGACAGCCCTCCTACGAGCAGTACTTC

V: TRBV21-1
size: NA
D: NA
J: TRBJ2-3
CDR3: CASSKSSLSRNPSTDTQYF
DNA: TGTGCCAGCAGCAAAAGTTCCCTATCGCGGAACCCTAGCACAGATACGCAGTATTTT

V: TRBV29-1
size: NA
D: NA
J: TRBJ1-3
CDR3: CSVEGRSASSGNTIYF
DNA: TGCAGCGTTGAGGGGCGTTCGGCTTCCTCTGGAAACACCATATATTTT

V: TRBV5-1
size: NA
D: NA
J: TRBJ2-7
CDR3: CASSLGGPAEQYF
DNA: TGCGCCAGCAGCTTGGGAGGGCCGGCCGAGCAGTACTTC

V: TRBV10-3
size: NA
D: TRBD1
J: TRBJ1-5
CDR3: CAISGGQGGNQPQHF
DNA: TGTGCCATCAGTGGCGGACAGGGGGGCAATCAGCCCCAGCATTTT

V: TRBV27
size: NA
D: NA
J: TRBJ1-4
CDR3: CASSSTGLGNEKLFF
DNA: TGTGCCAGCAGTTCCACAGGGTTGGGGAATGAAAAACTGTTTTTT

V: TRBV14
size: NA
D: TRBD2
J: TRBJ2-3
CDR3: CASSLRLAGNTDTQYF
DNA: TGTGCCAGCAGCCTCCGACTAGCGGGAAACACAGATACGCAGTATTTT

V: TRBV27
size: few
D: NA
J: TRBJ1-2
CDR3: CASSRDYTDYGYTF
DNA: TGTGCCAGCAGCCGCGATTATACGGACTATGGCTACACCTTC

V: TRBV5-1
size: NA
D: NA
J: TRBJ1-6
CDR3: CASSSSLSTDSPLHF
DNA: TGCGCCAGCAGCTCCTCTCTCTCAACGGATTCACCCCTCCACTTT

V: TRBV6-5
size: NA
D: TRBD1
J: TRBJ1-1
CDR3: CASRSGTAHTEAFF
DNA: TGTGCCAGCAGGTCCGGGACAGCGCACACTGAAGCTTTCTTT

V: TRBV19
size: once
D: TRBD1
J: TRBJ1-1
CDR3: CASRNRGLNTEAFF
DNA: TGTGCCAGTAGAAACAGGGGATTGAACACTGAAGCTTTCTTT

V: TRBV18
size: NA
D: NA
J: TRBJ1-4
CDR3: CASSPSQGRTEKLFF
DNA: TGTGCCAGCTCACCCTCACAGGGCCGGACTGAAAAACTGTTTTTT

V: TRBV10-1
size: NA
D: TRBD1
J: TRBJ2-2
CDR3: CASRASRDRGLIGELFF
DNA: TGCGCCAGCAGGGCTTCCCGGGACAGGGGGCTAATCGGGGAGCTGTTTTTT

V: TRBV5-6
size: NA
D: NA
J: TRBJ2-7
CDR3: CASARGYEQYF
DNA: TGTGCCAGTGCCCGGGGTTACGAGCAGTACTTC

V: TRBV9
size: NA
D: NA
J: TRBJ2-3
CDR3: CASSLTPGFGDTQYF
DNA: TGTGCCAGCAGCCTGACACCAGGGTTTGGCGATACGCAGTATTTT

V: TRBV7-2
size: once
D: NA
J: TRBJ2-7
CDR3: CASSSTGLGEQYF
DNA: TGTGCCAGCAGCTCCACAGGATTGGGCGAGCAGTACTTC

V: TRBV12-5
size: NA
D: TRBD1
J: TRBJ1-2
CDR3: CASGLPGQLYGYTF
DNA: TGTGCTAGTGGACTCCCGGGACAGCTTTATGGCTACACCTTC

V: TRBV28
size: NA
D: TRBD1
J: TRBJ1-5
CDR3: CASSRDRGNGNQPQHF
DNA: TGTGCCAGCAGCCGGGACAGGGGCAATGGCAATCAGCCCCAGCATTTT

V: TRBV11-2
size: once
D: NA
J: TRBJ2-2
CDR3: CASSLGSRTGELFF
DNA: TGTGCCAGCAGCTTAGGTAGTCGCACCGGGGAGCTGTTTTTT

V: TRBV7-2
size: NA
D: NA
J: TRBJ2-7
CDR3: CASSQGDAGEQYF
DNA: TGTGCCAGCAGCCAGGGGGACGCGGGGGAGCAGTACTTC

V: TRBV27
size: NA
D: NA
J: TRBJ1-5
CDR3: CASSLYGGRAQPQHF
DNA: TGTGCCAGCAGCCTCTATGGGGGCCGGGCGCAGCCCCAGCATTTT

V: TRBV11-2
size: many
D: NA
J: TRBJ2-5
CDR3: CASSLVWGSGRDQETQYF
DNA: TGTGCCAGCAGCTTAGTGTGGGGTTCGGGCAGGGATCAAGAGACCCAGTACTTC

V: TRBV25-1
size: NA
D: NA
J: TRBJ1-2
CDR3: CASSTTSSYGYTF
DNA: TGTGCCAGCAGTACAACATCCTCCTATGGCTACACCTTC

V: TRBV7-2
size: NA
D: TRBD1
J: TRBJ2-7
CDR3: CASSTGQGYEQYF
DNA: TGTGCCAGCAGCACGGGACAGGGCTACGAGCAGTACTTC

V: TRBV4-3
size: NA
D: TRBD2
J: TRBJ2-7
CDR3: CASSQGLAGENYEQYF
DNA: TGCGCCAGCAGCCAAGGACTAGCGGGAGAAAACTACGAGCAGTACTTC

V: TRBV7-6
size: NA
D: TRBD2
J: TRBJ2-3
CDR3: CASSLALADTDTQYF
DNA: TGTGCCAGCAGCTTAGCGCTAGCGGACACAGATACGCAGTATTTT

V: TRBV5-1
size: NA
D: NA
J: TRBJ2-5
CDR3: CASSRGAGPPETQYF
DNA: TGCGCCAGCAGCCGGGGGGCAGGCCCGCCAGAGACCCAGTACTTC

V: TRBV7-2
size: NA
D: TRBD2
J: TRBJ2-2
CDR3: CAIPTSGITNTGELFF
DNA: TGTGCCATACCTACTAGCGGGATCACGAACACCGGGGAGCTGTTTTTT

V: TRBV18
size: NA
D: TRBD2
J: TRBJ2-5
CDR3: CASSPQGLAEETQYF
DNA: TGTGCCAGCTCACCACAGGGACTAGCGGAAGAGACCCAGTACTTC

V: TRBV5-6
size: few
D: TRBD1
J: TRBJ2-7
CDR3: CASSRDRAYEQYF
DNA: TGTGCCAGCAGTAGGGACAGGGCCTACGAGCAGTACTTC

V: TRBV13
size: NA
D: TRBD1
J: TRBJ1-2
CDR3: CASSPGTGFNYGYTF
DNA: TGTGCCAGCAGCCCGGGGACAGGGTTTAACTATGGCTACACCTTC